These T cell receptor beta chains were read from a single sample in a study of blood T cells in healthy people across ages. TCRdb called the 5' RACE reads again in MiXCR, with one record for every CDR3 protein. The sample lists about 1.8 million distinct CDR3 sequences, approximately 50% occurring once. Specimen: blood. These TCRs come from a woman between 35 and 50 years old in good health. Both conserved end residues are part of each CDR3. D genes are given only for firm matches. Some rows have no size entry. The others give once, few or many, or a class for an expanded clone.

cdr3_aa cdr3_nt v_call cdr3_length d_call j_call clone_size
CACRPPPGQGFHEQFF TGTGCCTGCAGGCCTCCTCCGGGACAGGGGTTCCATGAGCAGTTCTTC TRBV6-6 16 TRBD1 TRBJ2-1 NA
CSARVGGSSSNTQYF TGCAGTGCTAGAGTAGGTGGATCCTCATCGAATACGCAGTATTTT TRBV20-1 15 NA TRBJ2-3 few
CASSQGNGYTF TGTGCCAGCAGCCAGGGAAATGGCTACACCTTC TRBV4-2 11 NA TRBJ1-2 many
CASTGSGRAEQYF TGTGCCAGTACGGGCTCAGGTCGCGCTGAGCAGTACTTC TRBV19 13 NA TRBJ2-7 NA
CSAETGFYGYTF TGCAGTGCTGAGACAGGGTTCTATGGCTACACCTTC TRBV20-1 12 TRBD1 TRBJ1-2 few
CATSRDRTPLQETQYF TGTGCCACCAGCAGAGATAGGACGCCGCTCCAAGAGACCCAGTACTTC TRBV15 16 NA TRBJ2-5 NA
CASSQGVRGTDTQYF TGTGCCAGCAGCCAAGGGGTGAGAGGCACAGATACGCAGTATTTT TRBV4-2 15 NA TRBJ2-3 NA
CSANSPLDGNTEAFF TGCAGTGCAAACAGCCCCTTGGACGGGAACACTGAAGCTTTCTTT TRBV20-1 15 NA TRBJ1-1 NA
CASSSGGLSFGYTF TGTGCCAGCAGCTCAGGGGGCTTATCCTTTGGCTACACCTTC TRBV6-6 14 TRBD1 TRBJ1-2 NA
CSASFPSGGISETQYF TGCAGTGCTAGTTTTCCTAGCGGGGGTATATCGGAGACCCAGTACTTC TRBV20-1 16 TRBD2 TRBJ2-5 NA
CSAPRPSSNQPQHF TGCAGTGCTCCGAGACCCTCGAGCAATCAGCCCCAGCATTTT TRBV20-1 14 NA TRBJ1-5 few
CSARTGGGNIQYF TGCAGTGCCCGCACAGGGGGCGGAAACATTCAGTACTTC TRBV20-1 13 TRBD1 TRBJ2-4 few
CASSHRQGGRDTQYF TGCGCCAGCAGCCATAGACAGGGGGGGAGAGATACGCAGTATTTT TRBV4-3 15 TRBD1 TRBJ2-3 few
CASSPTDRGVYEQYF TGCGCCAGCAGCCCCACAGACAGGGGGGTCTACGAGCAGTACTTC TRBV4-3 15 TRBD1 TRBJ2-7 NA
CASSSGTGSSYNEQFF TGCGCCAGCAGCTCAGGGACAGGGTCCTCCTACAATGAGCAGTTCTTC TRBV5-1 16 TRBD1 TRBJ2-1 NA
CASSDLRQDVIPYEQYF TGTGCCAGCAGTGACCTTAGACAGGATGTCATCCCCTACGAGCAGTACTTC TRBV27 17 NA TRBJ2-7 NA
CSAPELAGGPNEQFF TGCAGTGCACCCGAACTAGCGGGGGGGCCGAATGAGCAGTTCTTC TRBV20-1 15 TRBD2 TRBJ2-1 NA
CASSWGLAGGSSYNEQFF TGTGCCAGCAGTTGGGGACTAGCGGGGGGTTCCTCCTACAATGAGCAGTTCTTC TRBV27 18 TRBD2 TRBJ2-1 NA
CASSRPGGYNYGYTF TGTGCCAGCAGCCGCCCCGGCGGTTATAACTATGGCTACACCTTC TRBV7-9 15 NA TRBJ1-2 NA
CASSFVAGANYLTQNIQYF TGTGCCAGCAGTTTCGTGGCGGGGGCGAACTATCTAACTCAAAACATTCAGTACTTC TRBV12-3/TRBV12-4 19 NA TRBJ2-4 few
CASSQLVGEQETQYF TGTGCCAGCAGTCAACTGGTCGGGGAACAAGAGACCCAGTACTTC TRBV6-5 15 NA TRBJ2-5 few
CASSSDSASGNTIYF TGTGCCAGCAGCTCGGACAGCGCCTCTGGAAACACCATATATTTT TRBV7-2 15 NA TRBJ1-3 NA
CASSGGQFSNQPQHF TGTGCCAGCAGTGGTGGACAGTTTAGCAATCAGCCCCAGCATTTT TRBV25-1 15 NA TRBJ1-5 NA
CASSQGQSTDTRYF TGTGCCAGCAGCCAGGGACAGAGCACAGATACGCGGTATTTT TRBV7-3 14 TRBD1 TRBJ2-3 NA
CASSNRDRYGYTF TGTGCCAGCAGCAACCGGGACCGCTATGGCTACACCTTC TRBV6-6 13 NA TRBJ1-2 NA
CASSDEGAPYNEQFF TGTGCCAGCAGTGACGAGGGGGCCCCCTACAATGAGCAGTTCTTC TRBV6-5 15 TRBD1 TRBJ2-1 NA